A single sample is the source of the 32 T cell receptor beta chains below, sequenced in a study of T cell changes during pregnancy in multiple sclerosis (dated by TCRdb to between 2017 and 2020). The library relied on the immunoSEQ multiplex PCR assay. Not all clones reach the TCRdb copy of this immuneACCESS table, which keeps in-frame sequences only. Checked studies attribute under half of the gap to unresolved V genes and leave the rest unexplained. Across this sample there are tens of thousands of clones, with around 92% seen only once. The ten largest clones represent about 2% of the sample. The sequences come from peripheral blood, collected in the third trimester of pregnancy. The receptor source for this set is a female donor in good health, enrolled as a control in a pregnancy study.

The chain is built from TRBV7-2 and TRBJ2-5, with D perhaps TRBD1 (5 bases). Germline V CDR1 and CDR2: SGHTA, FQGNSA. With 5 bases removed from V and 5 bases from J, the gap between germline ends came to 18 bases. This CDR3 comprises 15 residues. CDR3 bases: TGTGCCAGCAGCCCCCGACCGTCGGCAGGGGAGACCCAGTACTTC. Encoded protein: CASSPRPSAGETQYF.

The rearrangement joins TRBV7-3 to TRBJ2-7; the match to TRBD1 covers 7 bases. Germline values: CDR1 SGHTA, CDR2 FQGTGA. This CDR3 contains 15 residues. V gave up 5 bases and J gave up 7 bases; unmatched junction bases: 14. The CDR3 DNA is TGTGCCAGCAGCGGACAAGGGACAGCTACTGAGGAGCAGTACTTC. It translates to CASSGQGTATEEQYF.

The chain couples TRBV5-1 to TRBJ1-2; the match to TRBD1 covers 7 bases. Germline values: CDR1 SGHRS, CDR2 YFSETQ. Trimming removed 5 bases from V and 4 bases from J; junction bases left unmatched: 11. This CDR3 is 15 amino acids long. CDR3 in amino acids: CASSRDSLSAYGYTF. The CDR3 coding sequence is TGCGCCAGCAGTCGGGACAGCCTTTCTGCCTATGGCTACACCTTC. The whole variable domain, remainder taken from reference TRBV5-1 and TRBJ1-2, is KAGVTQTPRYLIKTRGQQVTLSCSPISGHRSVSWYQQTPGQGLQFLFEYFSETQRNKGNFPGRFSGRQFSNSRSEMNVSTLELGDSALYLCASSRDSLSAYGYTFGSGTRLTVV.

V usage is TRBV5-6 and J usage is TRBJ2-7, with TRBD1 matching over 11 bases. This CDR3 region has 16 residues. Per germline, CDR1 SGHDT and CDR2 YYEEEE. V shed 2 bases and J 5 bases; nucleotides not matched to a gene: 9. The CDR3 loop is CASSLFRDRGSHEQYF. In DNA form, the CDR3 reads TGTGCCAGCAGCTTATTCCGGGACAGGGGGTCTCACGAGCAGTACTTC.

The J gene is TRBJ2-5, the V gene TRBV5-1; 7 bases match TRBD1. Germline V lookup: CDR1 SGHRS, CDR2 YFSETQ. V trimming: 3 bases; J trimming: 5 bases; junction bases outside the gene matches: 7. This CDR3 contains 14 residues. CDR3 region: CASSYGTVRETQYF. CDR3 sequence (DNA): TGCGCCAGCAGCTACGGGACAGTCCGGGAGACCCAGTACTTC.

This clone has only a few counts. V gene TRBV2 combines with J gene TRBJ2-1; TRBD2 might be the D (6 bases). This CDR3 is 13 amino acids long. Per germline, CDR1 SNHLY and CDR2 FYNNEI. V was pared by 6 bases and J by 3 bases, with 9 bases between. The CDR3 loop is CASSLGLYNEQFF. The CDR3 DNA follows: TGTGCCAGCAGCCTGGGACTCTACAATGAGCAGTTCTTC.

The CDR3 loop reads CASMTQGGALEAFF. In DNA, the CDR3 is TGTGCCAGCATGACACAGGGGGGCGCTTTGGAAGCTTTCTTT. The chain employs TRBV6-5 and TRBJ1-1; TRBD1 aligns across 8 bases. Trimming removed 7 bases from V and 8 bases from J; junction bases left unmatched: 12. The CDR3 length is 14 residues. Germline CDR1 is MNHEY and CDR2 is SVGAGI.

This clone showed up just once. The CDR3 coding sequence is TGCGCCAGCAGCTTCCGGGTTGGCTATGGCTACACCTTC. Protein: CASSFRVGYGYTF. The chain uses TRBV5-1 and TRBJ1-2, with D uncertain. Germline lookup yields CDR1 SGHRS and CDR2 YFSETQ. The CDR3 has 13 residues. The ends were cut back, 2 bases at V and 4 bases at J, with 9 bases in the middle. The full variable domain, with the rest looked up from reference TRBV5-1 and TRBJ1-2, is KAGVTQTPRYLIKTRGQQVTLSCSPISGHRSVSWYQQTPGQGLQFLFEYFSETQRNKGNFPGRFSGRQFSNSRSEMNVSTLELGDSALYLCASSFRVGYGYTFGSGTRLTVV.

In DNA, the CDR3 is TGTGCCAGCAGCTTGGCCATTACTGGTTCTCGCACAGATACGCAGTATTTT. As protein: CASSLAITGSRTDTQYF. The chain uses TRBV5-8 and TRBJ2-3; D uncertain. Germline CDR1 and CDR2: SGHTS and YDEGEE. CDR3 length: 17 amino acids. Trimming took off 0 bases at V and 1 base at J, with 15 bases between the two ends.

V usage is TRBV11-2 and J usage is TRBJ2-2, with D hard to call. The germline V and J ends were trimmed by 0 bases and 8 bases, with 7 bases remaining between them. The CDR3 spans 13 residues. Germline V gives CDR1 SGHAT, CDR2 FQNNGV. The CDR3 DNA follows: TGTGCCAGCAGCTTAGATGGCTGGGGGGAGCTGTTTTTT. Translated, it gives CASSLDGWGELFF. Combining the CDR3 with reference TRBV11-2 and TRBJ2-2 gives the whole variable domain EAGVAQSPRYKIIEKRQSVAFWCNPISGHATLYWYQQILGQGPKLLIQFQNNGVVDDSQLPKDRFSAERLKGVDSTLKIQPAKLEDSAVYLCASSLDGWGELFFGEGSRLTVL.

The chain has TRBV28 and TRBJ2-3; 9 positions match TRBD1. This CDR3 region has 15 residues. V shed 3 bases and J 3 bases; nucleotides not matched to a gene: 4. The V gene's germline CDR1 is MDHEN and CDR2 SYDVKM. The CDR3 DNA sequence: TGTGCCAGCAGTTTGGGTGGACAGGGGACAGATACGCAGTATTTT. Protein sequence: CASSLGGQGTDTQYF.

Here the CDR3 reads CATRGTSGRTYEQYF. CDR3 sequence (DNA): TGTGCCACCAGAGGGACTAGCGGGAGGACCTACGAGCAGTACTTC. J is TRBJ2-7 and V is TRBV28; TRBD2 matches 15 bases. Germline trimming cut 10 bases from V and 2 bases from J; bases unmatched to any gene: 6. CDR1 is MDHEN and CDR2 is SYDVKM in the germline V gene. The CDR3 contains 15 residues.

The chain carries TRBV18 and TRBJ1-5, with D uncertain. The CDR3 is 13 amino acids. Germline V gene sequence: CDR1 KGHSH, CDR2 LQKENI. The V end lost 2 bases, the J end lost 5 bases, and 7 bases lay between the germline ends. The CDR3 is CASSPEGDQPQHF. CDR3 DNA: TGTGCCAGCTCACCAGAGGGAGATCAGCCCCAGCATTTT. Complete variable domain (other parts from reference TRBV18 and TRBJ1-5): NAGVMQNPRHLVRRRGQEARLRCSPMKGHSHVYWYRQLPEEGLKFMVYLQKENIIDESGMPKERFSAEFPKEGPSILRIQQVVRGDSAAYFCASSPEGDQPQHFGDGTRLSIL.

V usage is TRBV28 and J usage is TRBJ2-7; 8 bases are shared with TRBD1. Trimming at V came to 6 bases and at J to 5 bases, leaving 9 bases not matched to a gene. Looked up from germline, CDR1 is MDHEN and CDR2 is SYDVKM. CDR3 length: 14 amino acids. CDR3 region: CASSTGTGPHEQYF. In nucleotides, the CDR3 is TGTGCCAGCAGCACCGGGACAGGTCCCCACGAGCAGTACTTC.

The gene calls are TRBV11-2 and TRBJ1-1; D remains unclear. Deletions cut 3 bases from V and 2 bases from J, with 10 bases between. This CDR3 spans 14 amino acids. Per germline, CDR1 SGHAT and CDR2 FQNNGV. The CDR3 sequence is CASSLGSYNTEAFF. CDR3 DNA sequence: TGTGCCAGCAGCTTGGGCAGCTACAACACTGAAGCTTTCTTT.

The count of this clone is one. The gene calls are TRBV9 and TRBJ2-3; tentative D call: TRBD1 (6 bases). Trimming pared 2 bases from V and 5 bases from J, leaving 12 bases between. The CDR3 totals 14 residues. The germline V gene has CDR1 SGDLS and CDR2 YYNGEE. Written as DNA, the CDR3 is TGTGCCAGCAGCGTCGGGTCCAGGGGAGATACGCAGTATTTT. Protein: CASSVGSRGDTQYF.

In this sample, this clone is medium-sized. Other DNA sequences within the sample encode an identical CDR3. This rearrangement joins TRBV6-4 to TRBJ2-3; a possible D gene is TRBD2 (5 bases). The CDR3 covers 13 residues. Looked up from germline, CDR1 is MRHNA and CDR2 is SNTAGT. V shed 4 bases and J shed 0 bases, with 5 bases lying between them. The DNA for the CDR3 is TGTGCCAGCAGTGGCGGGAGCACAGATACGCAGTATTTT. The encoded protein is CASSGGSTDTQYF.

The chain uses TRBV29-1 and TRBJ2-4; 8 bases agree with TRBD2. The CDR3 totals 16 residues. Germline V lookup: CDR1 SQVTM, CDR2 ANQGSEA. The junction had 13 bases not matched to a gene; V was cut back by 4 bases and J by 5 bases. The CDR3 DNA follows: TGCAGCGTTGTGGCCCCGGACATCGGGAGGGAAAACATTCAGTACTTC. Protein product: CSVVAPDIGRENIQYF.

V is TRBV5-4 and J is TRBJ1-4; no clear D gene. Germline CDR1 and CDR2: SGHNT and YYREEE (reference sequence). The CDR3 consists of 12 residues. The V gene lost 2 bases and the J gene lost 10 bases, with 9 bases spanning the gap. CDR3 coding DNA: TGTGCCAGCAGCTTCCTCGGAGGAAAACTGTTTTTT. Amino acid sequence: CASSFLGGKLFF.

The chain links TRBV4-2 to TRBJ2-5; 8 nucleotides match TRBD2. Per the germline V gene, CDR1 is LGHNA and CDR2 is YNFKEQ. The CDR3 length is 16 residues. The trim removed 4 bases at V and 1 base at J, leaving 8 bases unmatched. In DNA, the CDR3 is TGTGCCAGCAGCCCAAAAGCGGGAGCGTCCCAAGAGACCCAGTACTTC. Amino acids: CASSPKAGASQETQYF.

The V call is TRBV7-2, the J call TRBJ2-3; D not resolved. Germline-derived CDR1 and CDR2 are SGHTA and FQGNSA. The CDR3 is made up of 12 amino acids. The V end was cut by 5 bases, the J end by 2 bases, with 5 bases between. CDR3 sequence reads: CASSHYTDTQYF. The CDR3 DNA sequence: TGTGCCAGCAGCCACTACACAGATACGCAGTATTTT.

This rearrangement joins TRBV10-3 to TRBJ2-1; 14 bases are a match to TRBD2. CDR3 length equals 20 residues. Looked up from germline, CDR1 is ENHRY and CDR2 is SYGVKD. Trimming removed 7 bases from V and 4 bases from J; junction bases left unmatched: 18. The CDR3 bases are TGTGCCATCAAGAATCCCGGGACTAGCGGGAGTAACGGGGGATACAATGAGCAGTTCTTC. Translated: CAIKNPGTSGSNGGYNEQFF.

This clone was recorded only once. This chain uses TRBV5-4 with TRBJ2-7; 11 nucleotides line up with TRBD2. The V gene's germline CDR1 is SGHNT and CDR2 YYREEE (reference sequence). Losses at the gene ends were 4 bases for V and 2 bases for J; bases not matched to a gene: 5. CDR3 size: 15 residues. CDR3 sequence: CASSRGLAEAYEQYF. In DNA, the CDR3 is TGTGCCAGCAGCAGGGGACTAGCGGAGGCCTACGAGCAGTACTTC.

This clone occurred once. V usage is TRBV20-1 and J usage is TRBJ1-2, with D uncertain. The germline V gene encodes CDR1 DFQATT and CDR2 SNEGSKA (reference sequence). The CDR3 consists of 9 residues. The ends were cut back, 6 bases at V and 12 bases at J, with 11 bases in the middle. CDR3 bases: TGCAGTGCCCTCCTCGGGAACACCTTC. Translation: CSALLGNTF.

V usage is TRBV19 and J usage is TRBJ2-7; the D is unclear. CDR3 length equals 13 residues. V lost 1 base, J lost 3 bases, and 7 bases lay in between. Germline assignment: CDR1 LNHDA and CDR2 SQIVND (reference sequence). The DNA of the CDR3 is TGTGCCAGTAGTATAGGGGCAGGCTACGAGCAGTACTTC. Its translation is CASSIGAGYEQYF.

The chain has TRBV18 and TRBJ2-2; D is uncertain. V shed 3 bases and J shed 4 bases, with 12 bases lying between them. This CDR3 contains 15 residues. Germline values: CDR1 KGHSH, CDR2 LQKENI. Here the CDR3 DNA reads TGTGCCAGCTCACCCCCGAGCCTGAGCACCGGGGAGCTGTTTTTT. This codes for CASSPPSLSTGELFF.

The genes are TRBV18 and TRBJ2-7, with 7 nucleotides matching TRBD1. The CDR3 runs to 14 residues. Germline V gene sequence: CDR1 KGHSH, CDR2 LQKENI. V lost 3 bases to trimming and J lost 5 bases; unmatched junction nucleotides: 7. The CDR3 protein is CASSPLGTENEQYF. CDR3 bases: TGTGCCAGCTCACCGCTGGGGACAGAGAACGAGCAGTACTTC. The whole variable domain, filled in from reference TRBV18 and TRBJ2-7, reads NAGVMQNPRHLVRRRGQEARLRCSPMKGHSHVYWYRQLPEEGLKFMVYLQKENIIDESGMPKERFSAEFPKEGPSILRIQQVVRGDSAAYFCASSPLGTENEQYFGPGTRLTVT.

The J gene is TRBJ2-1, the V gene TRBV18; D remains unclear. V gave up 2 bases and J gave up 3 bases, with 11 bases separating them. Germline CDR1 and CDR2: KGHSH and LQKENI. This CDR3 has 15 amino acids. The CDR3 DNA is TGTGCCAGCTCACCAGGGCGCGTCGACTACAATGAGCAGTTCTTC. Translation: CASSPGRVDYNEQFF.

The genes are TRBV19 and TRBJ2-3; TRBD1 might be the D (5 bases). This CDR3 has 15 residues. CDR1 LNHDA and CDR2 SQIVND come from the germline V gene (reference sequence). Trimming took 2 bases from V and 2 from J, leaving 11 bases between them. In DNA, the CDR3 is TGTGCCAGTAGTATATCAGGGTGGGACACAGATACGCAGTATTTT. Amino acids: CASSISGWDTDTQYF.

The CDR3 here is CSVDGGTSGDYEQYF. CDR3 sequence (DNA): TGCAGCGTTGATGGAGGTACTAGCGGGGACTACGAGCAGTACTTC. The rearrangement joins TRBV29-1 to TRBJ2-7, with 10 bases fitting TRBD2. Germline values: CDR1 SQVTM, CDR2 ANQGSEA. The ends lost 3 bases at V and 3 bases at J; junction bases unmatched: 8. The CDR3 loop spans 15 amino acids.

This clone was found once. CDR3 protein: CASSVRGNTGELFF. CDR3 DNA sequence: TGTGCCAGCAGCGTTCGGGGGAACACCGGGGAGCTGTTTTTT. The chain links TRBV9 to TRBJ2-2; possible D gene TRBD2, 5 bases. Trimming removed 2 bases at V and 1 base at J, with 6 bases between. Germline values: CDR1 SGDLS, CDR2 YYNGEE. This CDR3 is 14 amino acids long.

The table lists this clone with a count of one. V usage is TRBV15 and J usage is TRBJ2-2; no firm D call. The length of the CDR3 is 14 residues. Germline CDR1 is LNHNV and CDR2 is YYDKDF (reference sequence). Trimming removed 1 base at V and 6 bases at J, with 9 bases between. The CDR3 spells CATSRVVVAGELFF. In DNA, the CDR3 is TGTGCCACCAGCAGAGTAGTGGTAGCCGGGGAGCTGTTTTTT.